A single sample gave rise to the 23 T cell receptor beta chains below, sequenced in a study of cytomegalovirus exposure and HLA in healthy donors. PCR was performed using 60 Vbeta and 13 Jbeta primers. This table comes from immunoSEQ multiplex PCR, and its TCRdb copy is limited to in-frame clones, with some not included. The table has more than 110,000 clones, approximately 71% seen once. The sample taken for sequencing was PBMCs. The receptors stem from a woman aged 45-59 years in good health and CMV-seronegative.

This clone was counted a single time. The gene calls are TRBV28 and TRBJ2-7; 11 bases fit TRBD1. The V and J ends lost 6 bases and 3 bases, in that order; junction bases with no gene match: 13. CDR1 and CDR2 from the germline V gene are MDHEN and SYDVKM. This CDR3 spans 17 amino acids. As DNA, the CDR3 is TGTGCCAGCAGGGTGGACAGGGGGCCAAGACCCCTCTACGAGCAGTACTTC. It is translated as CASRVDRGPRPLYEQYF.

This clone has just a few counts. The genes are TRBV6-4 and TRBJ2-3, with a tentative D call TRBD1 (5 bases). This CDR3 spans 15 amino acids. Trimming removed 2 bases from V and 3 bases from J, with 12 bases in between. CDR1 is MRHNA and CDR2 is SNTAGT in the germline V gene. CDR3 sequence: CASSDEGAVTDTQYF. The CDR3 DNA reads TGTGCCAGCAGTGACGAAGGGGCGGTGACAGATACGCAGTATTTT.

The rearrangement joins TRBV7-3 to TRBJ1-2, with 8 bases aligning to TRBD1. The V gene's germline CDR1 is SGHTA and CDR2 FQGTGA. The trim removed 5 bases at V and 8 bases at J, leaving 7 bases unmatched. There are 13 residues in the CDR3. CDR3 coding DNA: TGTGCCAGCAGCCCTACAGGGGGGTGGGGCTACACCTTC. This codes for CASSPTGGWGYTF. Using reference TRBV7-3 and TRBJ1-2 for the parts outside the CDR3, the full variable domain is GAGVSQTPSNKVTEKGKYVELRCDPISGHTALYWYRQSLGQGPEFLIYFQGTGAADDSGLPNDRFFAVRPEGSVSTLKIQRTERGDSAVYLCASSPTGGWGYTFGSGTRLTVV.

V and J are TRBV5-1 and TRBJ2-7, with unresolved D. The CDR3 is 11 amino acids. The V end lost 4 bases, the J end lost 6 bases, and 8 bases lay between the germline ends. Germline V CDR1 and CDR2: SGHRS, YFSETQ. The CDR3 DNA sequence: TGCGCCAGCAGCAGCACCGGCGAGCAGTACTTC. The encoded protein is CASSSTGEQYF.

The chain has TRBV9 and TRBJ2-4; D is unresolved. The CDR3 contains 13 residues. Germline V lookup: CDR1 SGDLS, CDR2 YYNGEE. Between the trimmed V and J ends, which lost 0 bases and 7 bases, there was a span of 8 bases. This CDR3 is CASSVDLVNIQYF. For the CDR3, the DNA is TGTGCCAGCAGCGTAGATTTAGTGAACATTCAGTACTTC.

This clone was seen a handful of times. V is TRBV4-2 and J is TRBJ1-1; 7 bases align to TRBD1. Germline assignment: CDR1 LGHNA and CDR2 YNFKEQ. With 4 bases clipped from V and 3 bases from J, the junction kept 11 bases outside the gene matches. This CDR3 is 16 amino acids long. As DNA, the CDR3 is TGTGCCAGCAGCCCTTTTCAGGGGGGCTGGGACACTGAAGCTTTCTTT. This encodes CASSPFQGGWDTEAFF.

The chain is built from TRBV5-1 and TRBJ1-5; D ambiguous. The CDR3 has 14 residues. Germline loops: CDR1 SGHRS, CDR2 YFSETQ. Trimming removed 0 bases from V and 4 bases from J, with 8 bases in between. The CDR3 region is CASSLDAGNQPQHF. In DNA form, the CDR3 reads TGCGCCAGCAGCTTGGATGCCGGTAATCAGCCCCAGCATTTT.

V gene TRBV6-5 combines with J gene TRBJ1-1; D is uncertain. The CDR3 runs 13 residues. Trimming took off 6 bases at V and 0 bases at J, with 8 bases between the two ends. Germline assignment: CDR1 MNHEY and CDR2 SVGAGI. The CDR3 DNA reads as TGTGCCAGCAGACAACATTTGAACACTGAAGCTTTCTTT. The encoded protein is CASRQHLNTEAFF.

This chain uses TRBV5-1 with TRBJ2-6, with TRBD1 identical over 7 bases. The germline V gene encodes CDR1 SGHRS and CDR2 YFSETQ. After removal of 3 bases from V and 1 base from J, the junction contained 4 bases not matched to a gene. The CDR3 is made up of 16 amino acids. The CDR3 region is CASSWGQFSGANVLTF. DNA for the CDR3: TGCGCCAGCAGCTGGGGACAGTTTTCTGGGGCCAACGTCCTGACTTTC. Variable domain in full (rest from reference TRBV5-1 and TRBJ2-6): KAGVTQTPRYLIKTRGQQVTLSCSPISGHRSVSWYQQTPGQGLQFLFEYFSETQRNKGNFPGRFSGRQFSNSRSEMNVSTLELGDSALYLCASSWGQFSGANVLTFGAGSRLTVL.

The CDR3 reads CASSSRSLAHQPQHF. The CDR3 DNA sequence: TGTGCCAGTAGCTCGCGATCTCTAGCCCATCAGCCCCAGCATTTT. The rearrangement joins TRBV19 to TRBJ1-5; D call uncertain. Trimming left V 6 bases short and J 5 bases short, with 17 bases between. This CDR3 is 15 amino acids long. The germline V gene encodes CDR1 LNHDA and CDR2 SQIVND (reference sequence).

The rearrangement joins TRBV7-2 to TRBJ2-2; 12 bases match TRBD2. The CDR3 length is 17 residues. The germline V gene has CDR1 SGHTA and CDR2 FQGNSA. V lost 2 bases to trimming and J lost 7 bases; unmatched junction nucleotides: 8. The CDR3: CASSLNLAGGLSGELFF. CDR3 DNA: TGTGCCAGCAGCTTAAACCTAGCGGGGGGGCTAAGCGGGGAGCTGTTTTTT.

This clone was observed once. This chain's CDR3 is CASNLDRGGQPQHF. The CDR3 nucleotides are TGTGCCAGTAATTTGGACAGGGGGGGTCAGCCCCAGCATTTT. The chain is built from TRBV19 and TRBJ1-5; 10 bases align to TRBD1. V dropped 7 bases and J dropped 6; count of bases not matched to a gene: 6. The CDR3 is 14 residues long. Germline V gene data show CDR1 as LNHDA and CDR2 as SQIVND (reference sequence).

CDR3 sequence reads: CASSLGQGEQFF. The DNA of the CDR3 is TGTGCCAGCAGTCTGGGGCAGGGTGAGCAGTTCTTC. The chain recombines TRBV28 with TRBJ2-1; maybe TRBD1 (5 bases). Germline V lookup: CDR1 MDHEN, CDR2 SYDVKM. V lost 5 bases, J lost 9 bases, and 11 bases lay in between. There are 12 residues in the CDR3. Full variable domain (remainder filled in from reference TRBV28 and TRBJ2-1): DVKVTQSSRYLVKRTGEKVFLECVQDMDHENMFWYRQDPGLGLRLIYFSYDVKMKEKGDIPEGYSVSREKKERFSLILESASTNQTSMYLCASSLGQGEQFFGPGTRLTVL.

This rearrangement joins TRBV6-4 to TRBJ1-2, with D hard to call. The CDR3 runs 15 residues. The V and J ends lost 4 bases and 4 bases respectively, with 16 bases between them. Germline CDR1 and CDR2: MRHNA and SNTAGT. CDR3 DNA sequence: TGTGCCAGCAGTGGGGATCTGGGAGCGAGCTATGGCTACACCTTC. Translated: CASSGDLGASYGYTF.

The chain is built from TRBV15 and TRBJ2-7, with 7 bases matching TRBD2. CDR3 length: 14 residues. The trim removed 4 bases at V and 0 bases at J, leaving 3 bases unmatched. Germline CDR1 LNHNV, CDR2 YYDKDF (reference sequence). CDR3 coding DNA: TGTGCCACCAGCATAGGGACTACCTCCTACGAGCAGTACTTC. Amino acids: CATSIGTTSYEQYF.

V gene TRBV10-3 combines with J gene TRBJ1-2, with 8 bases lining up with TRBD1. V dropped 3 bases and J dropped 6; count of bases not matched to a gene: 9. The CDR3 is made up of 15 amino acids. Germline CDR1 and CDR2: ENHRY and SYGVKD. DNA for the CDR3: TGTGCCATCAGTGAAGAAAGGCAGGGGGCCCATGGCTACACCTTC. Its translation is CAISEERQGAHGYTF.

For the CDR3, the DNA is TGTGCCAGCAGCTTAGGAGGTGGCGGGGGGGGCACCTACGAGCAGTACTTC. Translating it yields CASSLGGGGGGTYEQYF. V is TRBV7-9 and J is TRBJ2-7; 9 nucleotides line up with TRBD2. This CDR3 has 17 residues. Trimming cost V 1 base and J 2 bases; bases outside gene matches: 9. Germline-derived CDR1 and CDR2 are SEHNR and FQNEAQ (reference sequence).

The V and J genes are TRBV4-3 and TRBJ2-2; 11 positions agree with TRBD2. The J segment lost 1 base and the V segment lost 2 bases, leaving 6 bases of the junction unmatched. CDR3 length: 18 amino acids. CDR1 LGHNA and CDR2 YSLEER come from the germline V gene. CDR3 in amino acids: CASSQLTSGVQNTGELFF. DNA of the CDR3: TGCGCCAGCAGCCAATTGACTAGCGGGGTACAGAACACCGGGGAGCTGTTTTTT.

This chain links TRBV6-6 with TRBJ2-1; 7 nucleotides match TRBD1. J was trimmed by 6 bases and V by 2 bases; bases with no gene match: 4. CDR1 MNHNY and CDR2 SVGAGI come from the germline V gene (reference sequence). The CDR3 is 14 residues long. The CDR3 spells CASSYAAGGNEQFF. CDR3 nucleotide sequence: TGTGCCAGCAGTTACGCGGCAGGGGGCAATGAGCAGTTCTTC.

The CDR3 protein is CASRSRLAGTDTQYF. CDR3 nucleotide sequence: TGTGCCAGCAGATCTCGACTAGCGGGGACAGATACGCAGTATTTT. The chain joins TRBV7-2 to TRBJ2-3; 11 bases map to TRBD2. J lost 3 bases, V lost 6 bases, and 5 bases had no gene match. Germline V gene data show CDR1 as SGHTA and CDR2 as FQGNSA. The CDR3 has 15 residues. The full variable domain, in which reference TRBV7-2 and TRBJ2-3 provide the parts outside the CDR3, is GAGVSQSPSNKVTEKGKDVELRCDPISGHTALYWYRQSLGQGLEFLIYFQGNSAPDKSGLPSDRFSAERTGGSVSTLTIQRTQQEDSAVYLCASRSRLAGTDTQYFGPGTRLTVL.

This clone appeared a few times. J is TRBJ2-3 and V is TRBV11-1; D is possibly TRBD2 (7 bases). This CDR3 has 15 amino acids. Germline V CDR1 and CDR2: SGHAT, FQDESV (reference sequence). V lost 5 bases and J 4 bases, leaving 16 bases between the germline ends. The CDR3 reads CASSGRGGFADTQYF. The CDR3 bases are TGTGCCAGCAGCGGTAGGGGGGGGTTTGCAGATACGCAGTATTTT.

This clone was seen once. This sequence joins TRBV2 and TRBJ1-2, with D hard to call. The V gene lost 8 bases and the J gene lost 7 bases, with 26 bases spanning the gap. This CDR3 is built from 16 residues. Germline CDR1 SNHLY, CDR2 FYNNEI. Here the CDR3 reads CASSRNSIPSIIGYTF. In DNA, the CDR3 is TGTGCCAGCTCTCGAAATAGTATTCCATCTATAATTGGCTACACCTTC.

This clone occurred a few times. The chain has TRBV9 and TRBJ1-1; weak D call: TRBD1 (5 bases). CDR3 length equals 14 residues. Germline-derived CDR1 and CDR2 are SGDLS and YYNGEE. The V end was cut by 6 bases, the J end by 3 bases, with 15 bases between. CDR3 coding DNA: TGTGCCAGCACCCCTATTGGGGGGTACACTGAAGCTTTCTTT. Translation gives CASTPIGGYTEAFF.